This T cell receptor (beta chain) was recorded in a study of CD8 T cells in Susac syndrome. CDR3 size: 14 residues. Losses at the gene ends were 8 bases for V and 3 bases for J; bases not matched to a gene: 7. Those who served as multiple sclerosis controls were treatment-naive patients with stable or active relapsing-remitting disease. TEMRA cells underwent FACS enrichment and CD8+ and CD4+ T cells underwent negative isolation. After extraction with the RNeasy kit, roughly 0.45 to 1 ug of the RNA was reverse transcribed using random hexamers. From the immunoSEQ multiplex PCR reads, TCRdb called clonotypes with MiXCR, one entry per CDR3 protein. The top ten hold 0.15% to 0.2% of the sample, which has around 190,000 distinct CDR3 sequences, around 96% seen once.

The V and J genes are TRBV12-3 or TRBV12-4 and TRBJ1-5, with 7 positions matching TRBD1. This TCR derives from a human donor with multiple sclerosis. Material for sequencing was CD8+ T cells from PBMCs. The CDR3 is CASRQGEVNQPQHF. The DNA of the CDR3 is TGTGCCAGCCGACAGGGTGAAGTCAATCAGCCCCAGCATTTT.